What follows is one TCR beta chain and its context. Its target is unknown. The CDR3 is made up of 16 amino acids. CDR1 and CDR2 from the germline V gene are MRHNA and SNTAGT. Deletions cut 4 bases from V and 1 base from J, with 16 bases between. Naive-designated CD8 cells lacked CD45RO, were positively enriched for CCR7, and omitted terminally differentiated effector memory CD45RA+ cells. This sample is drawn from a study of shared clonotypes between healthy human individuals. Overall study context: Donor composition was a couple of women and three men, aged 18 to 49. CD8 memory received one plate per donor, CD8 naive two, CD4 memory three and CD4 naive three.

Study-wide results and caveats: Compared with memory subsets, naive subsets generally had larger estimated richness.

Here immunoSEQ multiplex PCR was the method, and the copy in TCRdb shows in-frame clones only, minus some. The sample consists of some 2.1 million clones, 85% to 95% of them appearing once. Specimen: naive CD8+ T cells from PBMCs. This TCR derives from a man aged 18 to 30 in good health. Some clones in this sample may be carry-over from other donors' samples. This sequence joins TRBV6-4 and TRBJ1-1, with D hard to call. CDR3 amino acids: CASSASPAGANTEAFF. CDR3 DNA: TGTGCCAGCAGTGCGAGTCCCGCAGGAGCGAACACTGAAGCTTTCTTT.